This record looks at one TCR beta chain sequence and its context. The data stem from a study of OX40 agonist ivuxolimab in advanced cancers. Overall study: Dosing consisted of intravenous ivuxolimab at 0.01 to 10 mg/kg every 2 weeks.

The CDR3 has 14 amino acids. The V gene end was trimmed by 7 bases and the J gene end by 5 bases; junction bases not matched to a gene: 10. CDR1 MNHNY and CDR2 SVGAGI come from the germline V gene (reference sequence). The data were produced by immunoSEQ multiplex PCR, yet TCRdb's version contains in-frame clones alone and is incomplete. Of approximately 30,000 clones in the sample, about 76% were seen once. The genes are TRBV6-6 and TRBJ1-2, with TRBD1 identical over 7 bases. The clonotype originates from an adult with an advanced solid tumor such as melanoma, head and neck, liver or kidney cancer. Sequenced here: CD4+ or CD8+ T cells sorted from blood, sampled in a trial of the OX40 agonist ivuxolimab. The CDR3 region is CASNRQGLGYGYTF. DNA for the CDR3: TGTGCCAGCAACCGACAGGGTTTAGGTTATGGCTACACCTTC.